There are a few counts of the clone carrying this T cell receptor (beta chain). This entry comes from a study of early T cells in non-severe SARS-CoV-2 infection. Across the whole study: Unsorted whole blood bulk RNA was sequenced, with unpaired chains.

Attachment of unique molecular identifiers was made to individual cDNA molecules. MiXCR, run by TCRdb on the 5' RACE reads, gives a single entry per CDR3 protein. The sample contains tens of thousands of distinct CDR3 sequences, 5% to 6.5% of which appear only once. The TCR originated in an adult who was a healthcare worker with PCR-confirmed SARS-CoV-2 infection or an uninfected control (not recorded which). Sequencing used whole blood, obtained at baseline.

CDR3 nucleotides: TGCGCCAGCAGGCCCCTAGCGGGGGGGTCCGACTCTGGGGCCAACGTCCTGACTTTC. Residues: CASRPLAGGSDSGANVLTF. The chain links TRBV10-2 to TRBJ2-6; TRBD2 matches 12 bases. The CDR3 covers 19 residues. V lost 6 bases and J lost 0; bases outside the gene matches: 9. The germline gives CDR1 WSHSY, CDR2 SAAADI.